These T cell receptor beta chains were read from a single sample in a study of cytomegalovirus exposure and HLA in healthy donors. Only in-frame clones appear in the TCRdb table, and some are missing; sequencing was by immunoSEQ multiplex PCR. The table shows about 100,000 clones, with roughly 72% occurring only once. The source material was PBMCs. These receptors all come from a man aged 25-45 years in good health and CMV-seronegative. The CDR3 runs from the conserved cysteine through the conserved F or W. D genes are given only for firm matches. A row's size may be missing; if present it is once, few, many or a size class.

NA	TRBJ2-1	TRBD2	TRBV7-3	CASSALPGLAGESEQFF	TGTGCCAGCAGCGCCTTACCGGGACTAGCGGGAGAAAGTGAGCAGTTCTTC
NA	TRBJ2-7	TRBD2	TRBV6-1	CASAGTSGYEQYF	TGTGCCAGCGCCGGGACTAGCGGTTACGAGCAGTACTTC
NA	TRBJ2-1	TRBD2	TRBV5-4	CASSDPGLAGGWNEQFF	TGTGCCAGCAGCGACCCCGGACTAGCGGGAGGGTGGAATGAGCAGTTCTTC
NA	TRBJ1-3	TRBD1	TRBV10-3	CAIKGQGESGNTIYF	TGTGCCATCAAGGGACAGGGCGAATCTGGAAACACCATATATTTT
NA	TRBJ1-2	TRBD1	TRBV6-5	CASMKDRDDYGYTF	TGTGCCAGCATGAAGGACAGGGATGACTATGGCTACACCTTC
few	TRBJ2-1	TRBD2	TRBV19	CASSISAGGPLEQFF	TGTGCCAGTAGTATTTCGGCGGGAGGGCCGCTTGAGCAGTTCTTC
NA	TRBJ2-1	TRBD2	TRBV9	CASSVRASGGNEQFF	TGTGCCAGCAGCGTACGGGCCTCGGGGGGTAATGAGCAGTTCTTC
NA	TRBJ2-6	TRBD2	TRBV18	CASSPRTSGSGANVLTF	TGTGCCAGCTCTCCTAGGACTAGCGGCTCTGGGGCCAACGTCCTGACTTTC
few	TRBJ1-4	NA	TRBV7-9	CASSPWDNSNEKLFF	TGTGCCAGCAGCCCCTGGGACAACTCTAATGAAAAACTGTTTTTT
once	TRBJ1-2	NA	TRBV28	CASSLARGSYGYTF	TGTGCCAGCAGTTTAGCCAGGGGTTCCTATGGCTACACCTTC
NA	TRBJ2-1	TRBD1	TRBV6-5	CASSYSLGQGYNEQFF	TGTGCCAGCAGTTACTCGTTGGGACAGGGCTACAATGAGCAGTTCTTC
NA	TRBJ1-1	TRBD1	TRBV5-4	CASSIQGGAEAFF	TGTGCCAGCAGTATTCAGGGGGGCGCTGAAGCTTTCTTT
NA	TRBJ1-6	NA	TRBV7-8	CASSLAGRDSPLHF	TGTGCCAGCAGCTTAGCAGGGAGGGATTCACCCCTCCACTTT
NA	TRBJ1-3	NA	TRBV7-2	CASSRLWAGDGNTIYF	TGTGCCAGCAGCCGTCTTTGGGCAGGGGATGGAAACACCATATATTTT
once	TRBJ1-5	NA	TRBV19	CASSIEVGGGASQPQHF	TGTGCCAGTAGTATAGAGGTGGGGGGGGGCGCGTCTCAGCCCCAGCATTTT
NA	TRBJ2-5	NA	TRBV7-9	CASSSSTGFETQYF	TGTGCCAGCAGCTCCTCGACAGGATTTGAGACCCAGTACTTC
few	TRBJ1-1	NA	TRBV5-4	CASSLTKEGTEAFF	TGTGCCAGCAGCTTAACTAAGGAGGGCACTGAAGCTTTCTTT
NA	TRBJ2-1	TRBD2	TRBV11-2	CASSRPRAGSSYNEQFF	TGTGCCAGCAGCCGGCCCCGAGCGGGGAGCTCCTACAATGAGCAGTTCTTC
NA	TRBJ1-1	NA	TRBV29-1	CSSGQLNTEAFF	TGCAGCTCCGGACAATTGAACACTGAAGCTTTCTTT
NA	TRBJ1-2	TRBD1	TRBV9	CASSVGDRVYGYTF	TGTGCCAGCAGCGTAGGGGACAGGGTTTATGGCTACACCTTC
NA	TRBJ2-3	NA	TRBV5-6	CASSLGRGYTQYF	TGTGCCAGCAGCTTGGGTAGGGGTTATACGCAGTATTTT
NA	TRBJ1-1	NA	TRBV13	CASSLDDSQNTEAFF	TGTGCCAGCAGCTTAGACGACAGTCAGAACACTGAAGCTTTCTTT
NA	TRBJ2-1	NA	TRBV2	CASRQQHNEQFF	TGTGCCAGCAGACAACAACACAATGAGCAGTTCTTC
NA	TRBJ2-7	TRBD1	TRBV28	CASSPGQGEQYF	TGTGCCAGCAGTCCCGGACAGGGAGAGCAGTACTTC
NA	TRBJ2-3	NA	TRBV6-5	CASIDSFTDTQYF	TGTGCCAGCATTGACAGTTTCACAGATACGCAGTATTTT
NA	TRBJ2-3	TRBD1	TRBV2	CASSDGTASTDTQYF	TGTGCCAGCAGCGACGGGACAGCTAGCACAGATACGCAGTATTTT
NA	TRBJ2-7	NA	TRBV11-2	CASSLGGRGYEQYF	TGTGCCAGCAGCTTAGGTGGCAGGGGTTACGAGCAGTACTTC
once	TRBJ2-3	TRBD2	TRBV4-1	CASSHGTSMGGDTQYF	TGCGCCAGCAGCCATGGGACTAGCATGGGGGGAGATACGCAGTATTTT
NA	TRBJ2-3	NA	TRBV5-1	CASSLWPAAADTQYF	TGCGCCAGCAGCTTGTGGCCGGCGGCAGCAGATACGCAGTATTTT
once	TRBJ2-1	TRBD1	TRBV18	CASSEGGAYNEQFF	TGTGCCAGCTCAGAAGGGGGCGCCTACAATGAGCAGTTCTTC
NA	TRBJ2-3	TRBD1	TRBV7-8	CASSVTTGATDTQYF	TGTGCCAGCAGCGTCACGACAGGGGCCACAGATACGCAGTATTTT
NA	TRBJ2-2	NA	TRBV7-9	CSSSATRGVGELFF	TGTTCCAGCAGCGCCACAAGGGGTGTCGGGGAGCTGTTTTTT
NA	TRBJ1-6	NA	TRBV6-1	CASSVIGAGSPLHF	TGTGCCAGCAGTGTGATAGGGGCAGGTTCACCCCTCCACTTT
few	TRBJ1-3	NA	TRBV28	CASSLTGALSGNTIYF	TGTGCCAGCAGCCTGACAGGCGCCCTCTCTGGAAACACCATATATTTT
NA	TRBJ2-1	TRBD1	TRBV27	CASRSSGGLIYNEQFF	TGTGCCAGCAGGTCCTCAGGGGGCCTGATCTACAATGAGCAGTTCTTC
few	TRBJ2-2	TRBD1	TRBV13	CASSSRQGTTTGELFF	TGTGCCAGCAGCTCGAGACAGGGGACAACAACCGGGGAGCTGTTTTTT
NA	TRBJ2-5	NA	TRBV6-6	CASSPTGMSQETQYF	TGTGCCAGCAGCCCCACAGGGATGAGCCAAGAGACCCAGTACTTC